The clone carrying this T cell receptor beta chain was seen a handful of times. Antigen: not known. The data originate from a study of beta chain features in type 1 diabetes. General observations from the study: In comparison with healthy donors, patients had naive, central memory and Treg TCRB repertoires that appeared more similar. No resolution was reached here on whether HLA type influences TCRB rearrangement.

V was pared by 2 bases and J by 0 bases, with 4 bases between. The CDR3 length is 13 residues. CDR1 is MDHEN, CDR2 SYDVKM, per germline. Markers CD45RO/CCR7/CD25/CD127/CD95/CD27 served to sort CD4+ naive, central memory, regulatory and stem cell-like memory cells. The authors reverse transcribed all of the isolated RNA, so sequencing captured expressed TCRB transcripts. TCRdb keeps only in-frame clones here, not all; method: immunoSEQ multiplex PCR. The sample has some 500,000 clones, about 10% seen once; the top ten hold about 0.042%. The sequence derives from a woman between 18 and 30 years old in good health. The chain couples TRBV28 to TRBJ1-2; D uncertain. Material: naive CD4+ T cells from blood. The DNA of the CDR3 is TGTGCCAGCAGTTTAACTGCTAACTATGGCTACACCTTC. Translated: CASSLTANYGYTF.